These 28 T cell receptor beta chains originate from one sample sequenced in a study of cytomegalovirus exposure and HLA in healthy donors. Primers included in the PCR were 60 Vbeta and 13 Jbeta primers. The protocol was immunoSEQ multiplex PCR, while the TCRdb copy is restricted to in-frame clones and leaves out a portion. The data show over 45,000 clones, 83% seen once. The sample taken for sequencing was PBMCs. These receptors were collected from a man aged 25-45 years in good health and CMV-seronegative.

The CDR3 is CASSSRQGATDTQYF. Written as DNA, the CDR3 is TGTGCCAGCAGCTCCCGACAGGGGGCCACAGATACGCAGTATTTT. The genes are TRBV7-2 and TRBJ2-3; 10 bases align to TRBD1. Germline V lookup: CDR1 SGHTA, CDR2 FQGNSA. This CDR3 region has 15 residues. Trimming cost V 4 bases and J 2 bases; bases outside gene matches: 3.

A note on this clone: An end of the junction does not agree with germline; a read error may underlie this. This sample includes further DNA sequences coding for the same CDR3. The chain joins TRBV5-1 to TRBJ1-1, with a possible D match to TRBD1 (6 bases). This CDR3 contains 15 residues. Germline CDR1 SGHRS, CDR2 YFSETQ. DNA of the CDR3: TGCGCCAGCAGCTTCACAGGGAACATGAACACTGAAGCTTTCTTC. This sequence encodes CASSFTGNMNTEAFF.

The chain joins TRBV2 to TRBJ1-5, with D possibly matching TRBD1 (6 bases). The CDR3 contains 14 residues. V was pared by 3 bases and J by 5 bases, with 11 bases between. Germline assignment: CDR1 SNHLY and CDR2 FYNNEI. CDR3 nucleotides: TGTGCCAGCAGTGATAAGGACAGATATCAGCCCCAGCATTTT. Amino acids: CASSDKDRYQPQHF.

The rearrangement links TRBV6-5 to TRBJ2-5; 7 nucleotides match TRBD2. CDR1 is MNHEY and CDR2 is SVGAGI in the germline V gene. Trimming at V came to 6 bases and at J to 8 bases, leaving 12 bases not matched to a gene. The length of the CDR3 is 14 residues. CDR3 sequence reads: CASSHGLEGGTQYF. CDR3 sequence (DNA): TGTGCCAGCAGCCACGGACTAGAGGGTGGAACCCAGTACTTC.

The rearrangement uses TRBV4-3 and TRBJ2-1, with D perhaps TRBD2 (5 bases). The CDR3 is made up of 18 amino acids. The V end lost 1 base, the J end lost 2 bases, and 18 bases lay between the germline ends. Germline-derived CDR1 and CDR2 are LGHNA and YSLEER. CDR3 sequence (DNA): TGCGCCAGCAGCCAAGGCCTCTCAGTATTCGGGACCTACAATGAGCAGTTCTTC. Encoded protein: CASSQGLSVFGTYNEQFF.

This chain connects TRBV4-1 to TRBJ2-1, with a tentative D call TRBD2 (6 bases). Per the germline V gene, CDR1 is MGHRA and CDR2 is YSYEKL. This CDR3 has 12 residues. V lost 7 bases and J 9 bases, leaving 13 bases between the germline ends. The CDR3 DNA sequence: TGCGCCAGCACAGGGACTCCACCTGAGCAGTTCTTC. This gives the protein CASTGTPPEQFF.

The V and J genes are TRBV5-6 and TRBJ1-5, with 9 bases matching TRBD1. This CDR3 has 17 amino acids. Germline-derived CDR1 and CDR2 are SGHDT and YYEEEE. J gave up 0 bases and V 4 bases, and 8 bases lay outside the gene matches. As DNA, the CDR3 is TGTGCCAGCAGCGGATGGACAGGGGCGGGTAGCAATCAGCCCCAGCATTTT. This encodes CASSGWTGAGSNQPQHF.

The chain is built from TRBV19 and TRBJ2-3; a weak D match, TRBD2 (5 bases). The CDR3 is 17 residues long. Trimming cost V 6 bases and J 2 bases, with 21 bases left between them. The V gene's germline CDR1 is LNHDA and CDR2 SQIVND (reference sequence). DNA of the CDR3: TGTGCCAGTAGACCTCCCGGCCTAGCTGCTAACACAGATACGCAGTATTTT. This translates into CASRPPGLAANTDTQYF.

The CDR3 here is CASSSPVERLAGDTQYF. The CDR3 bases are TGTGCCAGCAGCTCCCCCGTGGAGCGGCTGGCGGGAGATACGCAGTATTTT. The J gene is TRBJ2-3, the V gene TRBV27; D possibly corresponds to TRBD2 (5 bases). The germline V gene encodes CDR1 MNHEY and CDR2 SMNVEV (reference sequence). V dropped 6 bases and J dropped 5 bases, with 24 bases sitting between them. The CDR3 loop spans 17 amino acids.

V gene TRBV6-6 combines with J gene TRBJ2-7, with 8 bases fitting TRBD1. After removal of 7 bases from V and 6 bases from J, the junction contained 8 bases not matched to a gene. Germline V gene sequence: CDR1 MNHNY, CDR2 SVGAGI (reference sequence). The CDR3 covers 13 residues. Here the CDR3 reads CASTADRGGEQYF. CDR3 DNA sequence: TGTGCCAGCACCGCCGACAGGGGCGGCGAGCAGTACTTC.

The chain has TRBV5-1 and TRBJ1-2; D gene uncertain. The CDR3 spans 15 residues. V was clipped by 0 bases and J by 3 bases, with 12 bases between them. CDR1 and CDR2 (germline): SGHRS, YFSETQ. The CDR3 DNA is TGCGCCAGCAGCTTGGGGCAGTCTAGCGACTATGGCTACACCTTC. Its translation: CASSLGQSSDYGYTF.

The chain links TRBV5-1 to TRBJ2-5; D gene unclear. V lost 4 bases to trimming and J lost 1 base, with 11 bases between them. This CDR3 is 14 amino acids long. The germline V gene has CDR1 SGHRS and CDR2 YFSETQ. CDR3 region: CASSQRPGQETQYF. Written as DNA, the CDR3 is TGCGCCAGCAGCCAAAGGCCAGGCCAAGAGACCCAGTACTTC.

In its sample, this clone was seen a few times. This rearrangement joins TRBV5-1 to TRBJ1-1; perhaps TRBD1 as D (5 bases). Germline loops: CDR1 SGHRS, CDR2 YFSETQ. The CDR3 spans 15 residues. V was clipped by 4 bases and J by 3 bases, with 16 bases between them. CDR3 loop: CASSRGTRGYTEAFF. CDR3 bases: TGCGCCAGCAGCAGGGGCACGCGGGGATACACTGAAGCTTTCTTT.

The chain has TRBV7-8 and TRBJ2-1, with TRBD2 matching over 8 bases. V trimming: 0 bases; J trimming: 14 bases; junction bases outside the gene matches: 9. This CDR3 spans 14 amino acids. Germline-derived CDR1 and CDR2 are SGHVS and FQNEAQ. For the CDR3, the DNA is TGTGCCAGCAGCTTAGCGGCTAGCGGGCCGCCCGAGTTCTTC. Its protein product is CASSLAASGPPEFF.

The genes are TRBV10-3 and TRBJ1-2; no clear D. V was trimmed by 4 bases and J by 8 bases, leaving 14 bases between them. Germline V gives CDR1 ENHRY, CDR2 SYGVKD. The length of the CDR3 is 13 residues. In DNA form, the CDR3 reads TGTGCCATCAGTGGCCTTGGGAGTGGAGGCTACACCTTC. As protein: CAISGLGSGGYTF.

The chain recombines TRBV28 with TRBJ2-7; maybe TRBD1 (6 bases). V was trimmed by 4 bases and J by 2 bases, leaving 12 bases between them. Looked up from germline, CDR1 is MDHEN and CDR2 is SYDVKM. The CDR3 is 14 amino acids. The CDR3 is CASSYDRRAYEQYF. Here the CDR3 DNA reads TGTGCCAGCAGTTATGACAGGAGAGCCTACGAGCAGTACTTC.

J is TRBJ2-3 and V is TRBV5-4, with TRBD1 identical over 11 bases. V gave up 0 bases and J gave up 0 bases; unmatched junction bases: 3. Germline V lookup: CDR1 SGHNT, CDR2 YYREEE (reference sequence). CDR3 size: 17 residues. As DNA, the CDR3 is TGTGCCAGCAGCTTGGCCCGGGACAGGGGGAGCACAGATACGCAGTATTTT. Translation: CASSLARDRGSTDTQYF.

V usage is TRBV5-8 and J usage is TRBJ1-2, with 8 positions matching TRBD1. The trim removed 5 bases at V and 2 bases at J, leaving 14 bases unmatched. Germline CDR1 and CDR2: SGHTS and YDEGEE. The CDR3 contains 17 residues. CDR3 in amino acids: CASSFSTRTGKNYGYTF. CDR3 nucleotide sequence: TGTGCCAGCAGTTTTTCGACGAGGACAGGGAAAAACTATGGCTACACCTTC. The full variable domain, with the rest looked up from reference TRBV5-8 and TRBJ1-2, is EAGVTQSPTHLIKTRGQQATLRCSPISGHTSVYWYQQALGLGLQFLLWYDEGEERNRGNFPPRFSGRQFPNYSSELNVNALELEDSALYLCASSFSTRTGKNYGYTFGSGTRLTVV.

This rearrangement joins TRBV19 to TRBJ1-1; 8 bases map to TRBD1. The V gene's germline CDR1 is LNHDA and CDR2 SQIVND (reference sequence). The CDR3 loop spans 16 amino acids. The V gene end was trimmed by 2 bases and the J gene end by 1 base; junction bases not matched to a gene: 6. CDR3 loop: CASSIPRTGPNTEAFF. CDR3 in DNA: TGTGCCAGTAGTATACCACGGACAGGGCCGAACACTGAAGCTTTCTTT. Full variable domain (missing parts from reference TRBV19 and TRBJ1-1): DGGITQSPKYLFRKEGQNVTLSCEQNLNHDAMYWYRQDPGQGLRLIYYSQIVNDFQKGDIAEGYSVSREKKESFPLTVTSAQKNPTAFYLCASSIPRTGPNTEAFFGQGTRLTVV.

V and J are TRBV13 and TRBJ1-1; D remains unclear. Germline CDR1 PRHDT, CDR2 FYEKMQ (reference sequence). CDR3 size: 13 residues. Trimming took 1 base from V and 0 from J, leaving 3 bases between them. CDR3 bases: TGTGCCAGCAGCTTAGACATGAACACTGAAGCTTTCTTT. It specifies CASSLDMNTEAFF.

This clone appeared once. The chain employs TRBV10-3 and TRBJ2-7, with D tentatively TRBD1 (6 bases). Trimming stripped 6 bases from V and 1 base from J, with 16 bases between. In germline, CDR1 is ENHRY, CDR2 SYGVKD. The CDR3 runs to 15 residues. The CDR3 loop reads CAIRGAGTRSYEQYF. CDR3 sequence (DNA): TGTGCCATCAGGGGGGCCGGGACAAGATCCTACGAGCAGTACTTC.

This clone was observed once. The V gene is TRBV10-2, the J gene TRBJ2-3; 9 bases are shared with TRBD2. The CDR3 contains 14 residues. J lost 6 bases, V lost 2 bases, and 3 bases had no gene match. CDR1 and CDR2 (germline): WSHSY, SAAADI. The CDR3 nucleotides read TGCGCCAGCAGTGAGGGCGGGGGGGCCGATACGCAGTATTTT. Amino acids: CASSEGGGADTQYF.

This sequence joins TRBV6-6 and TRBJ1-5; D is unresolved. This CDR3 region has 13 residues. CDR1 is MNHNY, CDR2 SVGAGI, per germline (reference sequence). The V gene lost 7 bases and the J gene lost 3 bases, with 10 bases spanning the gap. CDR3 bases: TGTGCCAGCAAATGGGAGATCAATCAGCCCCAGCATTTT. Translating gives CASKWEINQPQHF.

The chain has TRBV5-1 and TRBJ1-5; 7 bases map to TRBD1. CDR3 size: 15 residues. Losses at the gene ends were 0 bases for V and 5 bases for J; bases not matched to a gene: 5. CDR1 is SGHRS, CDR2 YFSETQ, per germline. This CDR3 reads CASSLAPGTDQPQHF. The DNA for the CDR3 is TGCGCCAGCAGCTTGGCTCCCGGGACAGATCAGCCCCAGCATTTT. Drawing the rest from reference TRBV5-1 and TRBJ1-5, the complete variable domain is KAGVTQTPRYLIKTRGQQVTLSCSPISGHRSVSWYQQTPGQGLQFLFEYFSETQRNKGNFPGRFSGRQFSNSRSEMNVSTLELGDSALYLCASSLAPGTDQPQHFGDGTRLSIL.

The J gene is TRBJ2-2, the V gene TRBV7-9, with TRBD1 identical over 7 bases. The V gene's germline CDR1 is SEHNR and CDR2 FQNEAQ (reference sequence). After removal of 5 bases from V and 6 bases from J, the junction contained 9 bases not matched to a gene. CDR3 size: 15 residues. The CDR3 DNA sequence: TGTGCCAGCAGCCGACAGGGTTTAGAGCCCGGGGAGCTGTTTTTT. Encoded protein: CASSRQGLEPGELFF.

The V gene is TRBV10-2, the J gene TRBJ2-1; TRBD2 might be the D (6 bases). Trimming took 4 bases from V and 0 from J, leaving 13 bases between them. The CDR3 sequence is 16 residues long. Germline V gene data show CDR1 as WSHSY and CDR2 as SAAADI. CDR3 sequence (DNA): TGCGCCAGCAGTGGGGAAGCGGGTATCTCCTACAATGAGCAGTTCTTC. Protein product: CASSGEAGISYNEQFF.

The chain recombines TRBV4-3 with TRBJ2-5; no firm D call. Trimming took 1 base from V and 4 from J, leaving 16 bases between them. Germline CDR1 is LGHNA and CDR2 is YSLEER. The CDR3 loop spans 16 amino acids. CDR3 in amino acids: CASSQGQDGYGETQYF. CDR3 nucleotide sequence: TGCGCCAGCAGCCAAGGGCAGGATGGTTACGGAGAGACCCAGTACTTC.

This chain links TRBV7-8 with TRBJ2-2; 7 bases map to TRBD1. The CDR3 loop spans 15 amino acids. The ends lost 4 bases at V and 3 bases at J; junction bases unmatched: 5. Germline V CDR1 and CDR2: SGHVS, FQNEAQ. CDR3 sequence reads: CASSSGQVYTGELFF. DNA for the CDR3: TGTGCCAGCAGCTCTGGACAGGTCTACACCGGGGAGCTGTTTTTT.